This T cell receptor beta chain emerged from a study of cytomegalovirus exposure and HLA in healthy donors. The count of this clone is one. The antigen is not known. Study conclusions and caveats: The dataset shows that most TCR sequences were rare, while some public TCRs occurred in many donors.

Some clones are missing from TCRdb's copy, which holds only in-frame ones; the method was immunoSEQ multiplex PCR. This table has 120,000 to 150,000 clones, 87% appearing once. With 5 bases removed from V and 5 bases from J, the gap between germline ends came to 18 bases. Germline V gives CDR1 SEHNR, CDR2 FQNEAQ (reference sequence). The CDR3 loop spans 15 amino acids. The receptor's source is a man younger than 35 in good health and CMV-seropositive. The sample comprised PBMCs. This chain links TRBV7-9 with TRBJ2-5; possibly TRBD1 for D (7 bases). In nucleotides, the CDR3 is TGTGCCAGCAGCCAAGGGGGGACAGCTCTGGAGACCCAGTACTTC. This sequence encodes CASSQGGTALETQYF.